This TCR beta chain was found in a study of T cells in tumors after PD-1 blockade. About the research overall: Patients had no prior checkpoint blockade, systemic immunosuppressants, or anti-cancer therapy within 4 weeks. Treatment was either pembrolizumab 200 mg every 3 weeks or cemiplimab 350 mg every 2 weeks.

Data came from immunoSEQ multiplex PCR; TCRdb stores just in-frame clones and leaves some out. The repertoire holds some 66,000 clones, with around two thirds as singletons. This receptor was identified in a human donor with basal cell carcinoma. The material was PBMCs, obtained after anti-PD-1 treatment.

In DNA, the CDR3 is TGTGCCAGCAGCCAAGAATCGCGGGGGGGCCGCGCAGATACGCAGTATTTT. Protein: CASSQESRGGRADTQYF. The rearrangement joins TRBV4-2 to TRBJ2-3, with 9 bases fitting TRBD2. The germline gives CDR1 LGHNA, CDR2 YNFKEQ. The junction had 8 bases not matched to a gene; V was cut back by 0 bases and J by 4 bases. CDR3 size: 17 residues.